The entry below gives a single T cell receptor beta chain sequence along with its context. V was clipped by 0 bases and J by 0 bases, with 10 bases between them. The CDR3 covers 17 residues. Germline-derived CDR1 and CDR2 are SGDLS and YYNGEE. This entry belongs to a study of cytomegalovirus exposure and HLA in healthy donors. Study at large: Approximately 85 million unique TCRs from HLA-typed donors were held in an early data release. Among the roughly 370 genotyped donors, approximately 80% were placed in the Caucasian-associated ancestry cluster.

Primers included in the PCR were 60 Vbeta and 13 Jbeta primers. TCRdb's copy holds only in-frame clones and misses some; the assay was immunoSEQ multiplex PCR. The table records about 120,000 clones, 75% to 85% of them present only once. The gene calls are TRBV9 and TRBJ1-6; no definite D call. The receptor's source is a female donor in good health and CMV-seropositive. Sequenced sample: PBMCs. The CDR3 sequence: CASSVDKASSYNSPLHF. Here the CDR3 DNA reads TGTGCCAGCAGCGTAGATAAAGCGAGCTCCTATAATTCACCCCTCCACTTT.